This TCR beta chain was captured in a study of blood T cell repertoires in COVID-19. Study-level information: Samples came from the United States, Italy and Spain, spanning acute and convalescent COVID-19.

The V end was cut by 5 bases, the J end by 0 bases, with 14 bases between. This CDR3 is built from 15 residues. Germline V gene lookup returns CDR1 SGHRS and CDR2 YFSETQ. Libraries were prepared by immunoSEQ multiplex PCR; TCRdb keeps only in-frame clonotypes and omits some of them. The table records some 230,000 clones, roughly 88% of them present only once. The receptor was isolated from a man younger than 45 who had recovered from COVID-19. The source material was peripheral blood. The chain has TRBV5-1 and TRBJ1-1; tentative D call: TRBD1 (5 bases). CDR3 sequence: CASRSSQGMNTEAFF. CDR3 nucleotides: TGCGCCAGCAGATCGAGCCAGGGAATGAACACTGAAGCTTTCTTT.